These 29 T cell receptor beta chains originate from one sample sequenced in a study of T-cell reconstitution after alpha-beta-depleted transplantation in children. This sample's TCRbeta library carried unique molecular identifier barcodes. In TCRdb, the PCR reads were re-called with MiXCR into one record per CDR3 protein. The repertoire holds under 250,000 distinct CDR3 sequences, with 20% to 30% as singletons. Sequenced here: PBMCs, mostly from graft donor cells, sampled 360 days after TCRalphabeta/CD19-depleted stem cell transplant. The receptors originated from a female patient aged 2 to 10 who had a stem cell transplant for congenital amegakaryocytic thrombocytopenia, so the T cells may come from the graft donor.

The chain uses TRBV4-1 and TRBJ2-5; D is uncertain. Germline V gene sequence: CDR1 MGHRA, CDR2 YSYEKL. V lost 4 bases, J lost 5 bases, and 11 bases lay in between. CDR3 length: 13 residues. The CDR3 region is CASSLQVRETQYF. The DNA for the CDR3 is TGCGCCAGCAGCCTACAAGTACGGGAGACCCAGTACTTC.

This clonotype was seen a few times. The rearrangement uses TRBV18 and TRBJ1-3; D unresolved. V lost 1 base and J lost 0, with 13 bases in between. Germline values: CDR1 KGHSH, CDR2 LQKENI. The CDR3 is 17 amino acids. DNA of the CDR3: TGTGCCAGCTCACCACTCTCTCCAGCTTACTCTGGAAACACCATATATTTT. Its translation: CASSPLSPAYSGNTIYF.

This clonotype was seen more than once but under ten times. This chain uses TRBV3-1 with TRBJ2-3, with D perhaps matching TRBD1 or TRBD2 (6 bases each). This CDR3 comprises 14 residues. CDR1 LGHDT and CDR2 YNNKEL come from the germline V gene (reference sequence). V was clipped by 4 bases and J by 3 bases, with 11 bases between them. The CDR3 spells CASSPWGATDTQYF. The CDR3 region has the DNA TGTGCCAGCAGCCCCTGGGGGGCTACAGATACGCAGTATTTT.

The CDR3 protein is CTSLGDENIQYF. CDR3 bases: TGCACCAGTTTGGGAGATGAAAACATTCAGTACTTC. The chain uses TRBV20-1 and TRBJ2-4, with D perhaps TRBD2 (5 bases). CDR1 DFQATT and CDR2 SNEGSKA come from the germline V gene (reference sequence). CDR3 length: 12 residues.

This chain connects TRBV5-1 to TRBJ2-3; the D is unclear. V lost 5 bases to trimming and J lost 4 bases, with 11 bases between them. CDR1 and CDR2 from the germline V gene are SGHRS and YFSETQ. The CDR3 length is 13 residues. Written as DNA, the CDR3 is TGCGCCAGCAGGGAATCCGAGGCAGATACGCAGTATTTT. It specifies CASRESEADTQYF.

This sequence joins TRBV18 and TRBJ2-5; D perhaps matches TRBD1 (8 bases). Per the germline V gene, CDR1 is KGHSH and CDR2 is LQKENI. Trimming removed 0 bases from V and 1 base from J, with 12 bases in between. CDR3 length equals 16 residues. The CDR3 DNA reads as TGTGCCAGCTCACCACCGACAGGGGAGGGCCAAGAGACCCAGTACTTC. Encoded protein: CASSPPTGEGQETQYF.

The chain is built from TRBV5-1 and TRBJ2-3; D perhaps matches TRBD1 (5 bases). The length of the CDR3 is 14 residues. Trimming shortened V by 0 bases and J by 4 bases, and 9 bases separated the two germline ends. Germline values: CDR1 SGHRS, CDR2 YFSETQ. In DNA form, the CDR3 reads TGCGCCAGCAGCTTGGAGGGGTTAGCAGATACGCAGTATTTT. It translates to CASSLEGLADTQYF.

The chain is built from TRBV20-1 and TRBJ2-2, with 8 bases lining up with TRBD2. Germline-derived CDR1 and CDR2 are DFQATT and SNEGSKA (reference sequence). Germline trimming cut 3 bases from V and 3 bases from J; bases unmatched to any gene: 6. The CDR3 extends over 15 amino acids. CDR3 protein: CSASRLAGYTGELFF. The CDR3 nucleotides read TGCAGTGCTAGCCGGCTAGCGGGTTACACCGGGGAGCTGTTTTTT.

This clonotype was seen once. This chain joins TRBV20-1 and TRBJ2-3; 8 bases match TRBD2. Germline CDR1 is DFQATT and CDR2 is SNEGSKA (reference sequence). The CDR3 runs to 15 residues. V lost 4 bases, J lost 2 bases, and 8 bases stayed unmatched. The CDR3 region has the DNA TGCAGTGCTACTAGCGGGTTTTCTAACACAGATACGCAGTATTTT. Its translation: CSATSGFSNTDTQYF.

This sequence joins TRBV7-7 and TRBJ2-5, with TRBD2 matching 12 bases. CDR1 and CDR2 from the germline V gene are SSHAT and FNYEAQ (reference sequence). With V trimmed by 1 base and J by 1 base, 1 base remained unmatched. The CDR3 spans 16 residues. In DNA form, the CDR3 reads TGTGCCAGCAGCTTAGGACTAGCGGGAGCCCAAGAGACCCAGTACTTC. Amino acid sequence: CASSLGLAGAQETQYF.

The V call is TRBV29-1, the J call TRBJ1-2; D is perhaps TRBD1 (5 bases). V shed 6 bases and J shed 5 bases, with 16 bases lying between them. CDR1 is SQVTM, CDR2 ANQGSEA, per germline. This CDR3 is built from 13 residues. In DNA form, the CDR3 reads TGCAGCGTCACGGGACCTTCAGGGTATGGCTACACCTTC. The encoded protein is CSVTGPSGYGYTF.

The chain combines TRBV30 with TRBJ2-6; D gene uncertain. V was cut by 4 bases and J by 2 bases, with 3 bases left in between. In germline, CDR1 is GTSNPN, CDR2 SVGIG (reference sequence). The CDR3 length is 12 residues. This CDR3 reads CAWTPGANVLTF. The CDR3 DNA reads as TGTGCCTGGACTCCTGGGGCCAACGTCCTGACTTTC.

This chain joins TRBV6-5 and TRBJ2-3; D is unclear. V lost 0 bases and J 8 bases, leaving 9 bases between the germline ends. This CDR3 is built from 13 residues. The germline gives CDR1 MNHEY, CDR2 SVGAGI. The CDR3 region has the DNA TGTGCCAGCAGTTACTCCGCTAGTGCTACGCAGTATTTT. Translated, it gives CASSYSASATQYF.

CDR3: CASRTVGSRYNEQFF. Here the CDR3 DNA reads TGTGCCAGCAGAACTGTCGGATCCCGGTACAATGAGCAGTTCTTC. The chain has TRBV6-2 or TRBV6-3 and TRBJ2-1; D unclear. V was clipped by 6 bases and J by 4 bases, with 16 bases between them. This CDR3 has 15 residues. Germline V gives CDR1 MNHEY, CDR2 SVGEGT.

This rearrangement joins TRBV6-1 to TRBJ2-3; D may correspond to TRBD1 or TRBD2 (6 bases each). CDR3 size: 17 residues. V was pared by 6 bases and J by 5 bases, with 24 bases between. Germline CDR1 and CDR2: MNHNS and SASEGT. The CDR3 DNA reads as TGTGCCAGCAGAACCTCACGAGGGGGGCGGGGAATAGATACGCAGTATTTT. Translating it yields CASRTSRGGRGIDTQYF.

This clonotype was found many times. The chain has TRBV12-3 or TRBV12-4 and TRBJ2-2; D might be TRBD2 (7 bases). The CDR3 sequence is 17 residues long. V lost 6 bases and J lost 5, with 22 bases in between. CDR3 in amino acids: CASSPDGGGYLTGELFF. The CDR3 DNA sequence: TGTGCCAGCAGCCCCGATGGGGGGGGCTATCTTACCGGGGAGCTGTTTTTT.

In its sample, this clonotype was seen a few times. This CDR3 is CSARWDTDTQYF. In nucleotides, the CDR3 is TGCAGTGCTAGATGGGACACAGATACGCAGTATTTT. The genes are TRBV20-1 and TRBJ2-3; no clear D. Trimming took 2 bases from V and 2 from J, leaving 5 bases between them. The germline CDR1 and CDR2 sequences are DFQATT and SNEGSKA (reference sequence). This CDR3 contains 12 residues.

This clonotype has only a few counts. The J gene is TRBJ1-5, the V gene TRBV6-2 or TRBV6-3, with 8 positions matching TRBD1. V was pared by 6 bases and J by 7 bases, with 5 bases of the junction left unmatched. From germline, CDR1 is MNHEY and CDR2 SVGEGT. The length of the CDR3 is 13 residues. CDR3 residues: CASSSDREQPQHF. The CDR3 DNA is TGTGCCAGCAGCTCGGACAGGGAACAGCCCCAGCATTTT.

This clonotype appeared once. The rearrangement joins TRBV6-5 to TRBJ2-1; the D gene is possibly TRBD2 (6 bases). Trimming stripped 2 bases from V and 5 bases from J, with 16 bases between. The germline V gene encodes CDR1 MNHEY and CDR2 SVGAGI. The CDR3 loop spans 16 amino acids. The CDR3: CASSYRDGGLDNEQFF. CDR3 nucleotides: TGTGCCAGCAGTTACCGGGACGGGGGTCTGGACAATGAGCAGTTCTTC.

This sequence joins TRBV12-3 or TRBV12-4 and TRBJ2-3; D is ambiguous. The length of the CDR3 is 14 residues. The ends were cut back, 4 bases at V and 3 bases at J, with 11 bases in the middle. The CDR3 is CASSSGPLTDTQYF. DNA of the CDR3: TGTGCCAGCAGTTCTGGGCCGTTAACAGATACGCAGTATTTT.

A word on this clonotype: Sequence at one end of the junction differs from germline and may be a read error. The chain employs TRBV5-1 and TRBJ1-1, with a weak D call TRBD1 (5 bases). Germline-derived CDR1 and CDR2 are SGHRS and YFSETQ. The CDR3 is made up of 16 amino acids. CDR3 sequence: CASSLGPPEMNTEAFF. The CDR3 nucleotides read TGCGCTAGCAGCTTGGGACCTCCCGAGATGAACACTGAAGCTTTCTTT.

The rearrangement links TRBV18 to TRBJ1-2; TRBD1 matches 8 bases. Germline V gene sequence: CDR1 KGHSH, CDR2 LQKENI. The junction had 2 bases not matched to a gene; V was cut back by 3 bases and J by 5 bases. The CDR3 is 13 amino acids. The chain's CDR3 is CASSPRTGYGYTF. Here the CDR3 DNA reads TGTGCCAGCTCACCGAGGACAGGGTATGGCTACACCTTC. Drawing the rest from reference TRBV18 and TRBJ1-2, the complete variable domain is NAGVMQNPRHLVRRRGQEARLRCSPMKGHSHVYWYRQLPEEGLKFMVYLQKENIIDESGMPKERFSAEFPKEGPSILRIQQVVRGDSAAYFCASSPRTGYGYTFGSGTRLTVV.

As for this clonotype: Here the CDR3 omits its conserved ending phenylalanine or tryptophan, so a read error is the likely source. The genes are TRBV11-2 and TRBJ1-1; 8 bases align to TRBD1. The CDR3 length is 13 residues. Germline V CDR1 and CDR2: SGHAT, FQNNGV. Trimming removed 5 bases from V and 5 bases from J; junction bases left unmatched: 4. The CDR3 here is CASSPTGGTEAFI. CDR3 nucleotide sequence: TGTGCCAGCAGCCCTACAGGGGGTACTGAAGCTTTCATT.

This clonotype has just one count. The chain employs TRBV30 and TRBJ1-2; no clear D. Trimming cost V 3 bases and J 4 bases, with 9 bases left between them. From germline, CDR1 is GTSNPN and CDR2 SVGIG (reference sequence). The CDR3 covers 12 residues. CDR3 DNA sequence: TGTGCCTGGAGCCAGACTCGCTATGGCTACACCTTC. Protein product: CAWSQTRYGYTF. The variable domain in full, with the rest retrieved from reference TRBV30 and TRBJ1-2, is SQTIHQWPATLVQPVGSPLSLECTVEGTSNPNLYWYRQAAGRGLQLLFYSVGIGQISSEVPQNLSASRPQDRQFILSSKKLLLSDSGFYLCAWSQTRYGYTFGSGTRLTVV.

The chain recombines TRBV12-3 or TRBV12-4 with TRBJ1-1, with D maybe TRBD1 (6 bases). Between the trimmed V and J ends, which lost 5 bases and 0 bases, there was a span of 13 bases. The CDR3 runs 15 residues. This CDR3 is CASSLGTYLNTEAFF. CDR3 sequence (DNA): TGTGCCAGCAGTCTGGGGACATATTTGAACACTGAAGCTTTCTTT.

A note on this clonotype: This may come from a read error, since a much larger clone is one base off. This sequence joins TRBV20-1 and TRBJ2-6; perhaps TRBD1 as D (5 bases). This CDR3 has 15 residues. The germline CDR1 and CDR2 sequences are DFQATT and SNEGSKA (reference sequence). The V gene lost 6 bases and the J gene lost 2 bases, with 14 bases spanning the gap. The CDR3 nucleotides read TGCAGTGCGGATAGGGGCTCGCCTGGGGCCAACGTCCTGACTTTC. This encodes CSADRGSPGANVLTF.

The chain uses TRBV20-1 and TRBJ2-6; perhaps TRBD2 as D (6 bases). The CDR3 extends over 14 amino acids. V was cut by 2 bases and J by 7 bases, with 12 bases left in between. CDR1 is DFQATT and CDR2 is SNEGSKA in the germline V gene (reference sequence). Written as DNA, the CDR3 is TGCAGTGCTAGATGGGGGGAAGGAGCCAACGTCCTGACTTTC. Translation: CSARWGEGANVLTF.

The sample holds a few counts of this clonotype. The gene calls are TRBV2 and TRBJ2-2; possibly TRBD2 for D (5 bases). The CDR3 runs to 14 residues. Trimming removed 6 bases from V and 6 bases from J, with 14 bases in between. CDR1 SNHLY and CDR2 FYNNEI come from the germline V gene. This chain's CDR3 is CASRRSGNSGELFF. DNA of the CDR3: TGTGCCAGCAGAAGGAGCGGTAATTCCGGGGAGCTGTTTTTT.

This chain connects TRBV15 to TRBJ2-5; D may correspond to TRBD1 or TRBD2 (5 bases each). The ends were cut back, 1 base at V and 7 bases at J, with 19 bases in the middle. Per germline, CDR1 LNHNV and CDR2 YYDKDF (reference sequence). This CDR3 region has 16 residues. The CDR3 nucleotides read TGTGCCACCAGCAGAGGAGAGGGGTTGGGGGTAAGGACCCAGTACTTC. It yields the protein CATSRGEGLGVRTQYF.